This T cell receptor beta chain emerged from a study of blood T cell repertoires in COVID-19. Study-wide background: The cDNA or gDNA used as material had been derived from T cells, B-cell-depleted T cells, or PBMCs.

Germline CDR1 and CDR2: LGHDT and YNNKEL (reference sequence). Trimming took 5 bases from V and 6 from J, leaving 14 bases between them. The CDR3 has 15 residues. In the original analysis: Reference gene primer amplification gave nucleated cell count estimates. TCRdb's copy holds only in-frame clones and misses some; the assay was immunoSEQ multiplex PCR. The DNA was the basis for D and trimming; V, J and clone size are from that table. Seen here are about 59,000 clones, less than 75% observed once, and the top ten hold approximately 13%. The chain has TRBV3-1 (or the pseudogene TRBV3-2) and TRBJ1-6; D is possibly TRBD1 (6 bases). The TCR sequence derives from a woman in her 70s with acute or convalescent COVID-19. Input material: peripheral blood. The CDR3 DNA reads TGTGCCAGCAGCTTTCGACAGGTGATTAATTCACCCCTCCACTTT. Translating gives CASSFRQVINSPLHF.